The 17 T cell receptor beta chains below were found in one sample sequenced in a study of blood T cell repertoires in COVID-19. The assay was immunoSEQ multiplex PCR, and TCRdb's table has in-frame clones only and misses some. Found here are 150,000 to 200,000 clones, roughly 91% of them singletons; the top ten hold 4% to 5%. Sequenced material: peripheral blood. The source is a human donor in a cohort sampled during active COVID-19.

J is TRBJ2-1 and V is TRBV4-1; D is possibly TRBD2 (6 bases). Germline V CDR1 and CDR2: MGHRA, YSYEKL. Trimming left V 4 bases short and J 4 bases short, with 8 bases between. CDR3 length: 13 residues. The CDR3 nucleotides are TGCGCCAGCAGCCGGGACTTATACAATGAGCAGTTCTTC. Its translation: CASSRDLYNEQFF.

This chain links TRBV19 with TRBJ2-7; weak D call: TRBD1 (6 bases). Germline lookup yields CDR1 LNHDA and CDR2 SQIVND (reference sequence). This CDR3 has 14 residues. Trimming cost V 4 bases and J 0 bases, with 10 bases left between them. The CDR3 loop reads CASSTGTYSYEQYF. In DNA form, the CDR3 reads TGTGCCAGTAGTACCGGGACATACTCCTACGAGCAGTACTTC.

The chain is built from TRBV6-6 and TRBJ1-1; D not certain. Trimming took 6 bases from V and 1 from J, leaving 12 bases between them. The CDR3 spans 14 residues. Germline V gene lookup returns CDR1 MNHNY and CDR2 SVGAGI (reference sequence). The DNA for the CDR3 is TGTGCCAGCAGCTCAACTACAAAGAACACTGAAGCTTTCTTT. As protein: CASSSTTKNTEAFF.

The chain links TRBV5-4 to TRBJ1-1; a weak D match, TRBD1 (5 bases). Germline V CDR1 and CDR2: SGHNT, YYREEE (reference sequence). V gave up 1 base and J gave up 8 bases, with 12 bases separating them. CDR3 size: 13 residues. The CDR3 spells CASSLKGAGEAFF. CDR3 sequence (DNA): TGTGCCAGCAGCTTGAAAGGGGCTGGCGAAGCTTTCTTT.

The chain carries TRBV5-5 and TRBJ2-2, with a weak D call TRBD2 (7 bases). The germline CDR1 and CDR2 sequences are SGHKS and YYEKEE (reference sequence). This CDR3 is 15 amino acids long. V lost 2 bases and J lost 3, with 11 bases in between. CDR3 residues: CASSLGGVDTGELFF. CDR3 coding DNA: TGTGCCAGCAGCTTAGGGGGGGTTGACACCGGGGAGCTGTTTTTT.

The rearrangement links TRBV30 to TRBJ2-7, with D tentatively TRBD2 (5 bases). CDR1 and CDR2 (germline): GTSNPN, SVGIG (reference sequence). V was cut by 4 bases and J by 3 bases, with 13 bases left in between. CDR3 length equals 13 residues. This chain's CDR3 is CAWIASGGYEQYF. In DNA form, the CDR3 reads TGTGCCTGGATAGCGAGCGGCGGCTACGAGCAGTACTTC.

V and J are TRBV28 and TRBJ2-7; D possibly corresponds to TRBD1 (5 bases). The germline V and J ends were trimmed by 6 bases and 1 base, with 22 bases remaining between them. Germline CDR1 is MDHEN and CDR2 is SYDVKM. CDR3 length equals 17 residues. Here the CDR3 reads CASSTNPKGFLSYEQYF. The DNA of the CDR3 is TGTGCCAGCAGCACCAATCCCAAGGGGTTCCTGTCCTACGAGCAGTACTTC.

The chain uses TRBV4-3 and TRBJ2-1; 7 nucleotides align to TRBD2. V gave up 0 bases and J gave up 5 bases; unmatched junction bases: 16. CDR1 is LGHNA, CDR2 YSLEER, per germline. This CDR3 is 19 amino acids long. CDR3 residues: CASSQDWPPRASGNNEQFF. As DNA, the CDR3 is TGCGCCAGCAGCCAAGATTGGCCCCCTAGGGCTAGCGGTAACAATGAGCAGTTCTTC.

V and J are TRBV29-1 and TRBJ1-2, with D unclear. The CDR3 sequence is 10 residues long. Trimming took 4 bases from V and 8 from J, leaving 8 bases between them. Germline CDR1 reads SQVTM; CDR2 reads ANQGSEA. The CDR3 loop reads CSVGDSGYTF. The CDR3 region has the DNA TGCAGCGTTGGTGATAGCGGCTACACCTTC.

The chain joins TRBV11-3 to TRBJ2-7; maybe TRBD1 (5 bases). V lost 1 base and J lost 0, with 7 bases in between. The length of the CDR3 is 14 residues. Germline CDR1 and CDR2: SGHNT and YENEEA. CDR3 DNA: TGTGCCAGCAGCTTAGGGGGCCCCTCCTACGAGCAGTACTTC. Its protein product is CASSLGGPSYEQYF.

V gene TRBV7-2 combines with J gene TRBJ2-7, with 7 bases lining up with TRBD1. This CDR3 spans 16 amino acids. The germline CDR1 and CDR2 sequences are SGHTA and FQGNSA. J was trimmed by 0 bases and V by 0 bases; bases with no gene match: 5. CDR3 DNA sequence: TGTGCCAGCAGCTTAGCAGGGACAGAGAGCTCCTACGAGCAGTACTTC. The encoded protein is CASSLAGTESSYEQYF.

The V call is TRBV7-9, the J call TRBJ2-3; D is uncertain. Per the germline V gene, CDR1 is SEHNR and CDR2 is FQNEAQ (reference sequence). This CDR3 is built from 14 residues. V gave up 5 bases and J gave up 6 bases, with 15 bases separating them. CDR3 nucleotide sequence: TGTGCCAGCAGCCCGACCCGGTCGAGGGATACGCAGTATTTT. It encodes CASSPTRSRDTQYF.

The rearrangement links TRBV7-8 to TRBJ1-2; TRBD1 matches at 8 bases. CDR3 length equals 14 residues. Looked up from germline, CDR1 is SGHVS and CDR2 is FQNEAQ. V shed 5 bases, J shed 8 bases, and the junction held 10 bases outside the gene matches. The CDR3 region is CASSVETGVGGYTF. In DNA, the CDR3 is TGTGCCAGCAGCGTAGAGACAGGGGTTGGGGGCTACACCTTC.

This chain uses TRBV5-6 with TRBJ1-1; D uncertain. V lost 2 bases and J 1 base, leaving 9 bases between the germline ends. The germline gives CDR1 SGHDT, CDR2 YYEEEE. This CDR3 region has 14 residues. CDR3 protein: CASSLPYKNTEAFF. The CDR3 DNA reads TGTGCCAGCAGCTTACCGTACAAGAACACTGAAGCTTTCTTT.

The rearrangement links TRBV25-1 to TRBJ1-2; D is uncertain. Trimming removed 3 bases from V and 4 bases from J, with 9 bases in between. Germline CDR1 is MGHDK and CDR2 is SYGVNS. This CDR3 comprises 13 residues. CDR3 protein: CASSDRGFYGYTF. In DNA, the CDR3 is TGTGCCAGCAGTGATAGAGGGTTCTATGGCTACACCTTC.

The CDR3 here is CASSLSRGQSTYGYTF. The CDR3 coding sequence is TGTGCCAGCAGCTTAAGTAGGGGACAGTCAACCTATGGCTACACCTTC. V and J are TRBV7-2 and TRBJ1-2, with TRBD1 identical over 7 bases. Germline V gene sequence: CDR1 SGHTA, CDR2 FQGNSA. This CDR3 region has 16 residues. The V and J ends lost 2 bases and 4 bases, in that order; junction bases with no gene match: 10.

This chain joins TRBV6-1 and TRBJ2-5; possible D gene TRBD1, 5 bases. The CDR3 is made up of 16 amino acids. Trimming shortened V by 2 bases and J by 0 bases, and 13 bases separated the two germline ends. Germline V lookup: CDR1 MNHNS, CDR2 SASEGT. This CDR3 is CASSEQGRKYQETQYF. The CDR3 DNA follows: TGTGCCAGCAGTGAACAGGGCAGGAAGTACCAAGAGACCCAGTACTTC.